These 21 T cell receptor beta chains originate from one sample sequenced in a study of metastatic and nonmetastatic thyroid tumors. Via MiXCR, TCRdb re-called the PCR reads. Seen here are tens of thousands of clones, around a third observed once, and the top ten hold more than 15%. Patients were all untreated before their thyroid surgery. Sequencing was done on a sample of tumor tissue. These receptors all stem from a female donor with papillary thyroid cancer or a benign thyroid nodule (not recorded which). Some clones in this sample may be carry-over from other donors' samples.

Comments on this clone: Other DNA variants within this sample encode the same CDR3. The chain joins TRBV4-1 to TRBJ1-5, with D perhaps matching TRBD1 (5 bases). The ends were cut back, 4 bases at V and 9 bases at J, with 16 bases in the middle. This CDR3 has 14 residues. The germline gives CDR1 MGHRA, CDR2 YSYEKL. For the CDR3, the DNA is TGCGCCAGCAGCCCCGGGACGTTAAGTGGGCCCCAGCATTTT. Protein product: CASSPGTLSGPQHF.

In its sample, this clone was seen a few times. The chain couples TRBV6-1 to TRBJ1-1; 9 nucleotides match TRBD1. Germline CDR1 reads MNHNS; CDR2 reads SASEGT. The CDR3 consists of 15 residues. The V gene end was trimmed by 6 bases and the J gene end by 5 bases; junction bases not matched to a gene: 10. The CDR3 loop reads CASRRDRDVLTEAFF. CDR3 DNA sequence: TGTGCCAGCAGGAGGGACAGGGACGTACTGACTGAAGCTTTCTTT.

This clone showed up just a few times. The rearrangement joins TRBV27 to TRBJ1-1; D ambiguous. This CDR3 is built from 13 residues. The germline gives CDR1 MNHEY, CDR2 SMNVEV (reference sequence). Trimming took off 5 bases at V and 8 bases at J, with 15 bases between the two ends. The CDR3 sequence is CASSPRWAGEAFF. Written as DNA, the CDR3 is TGTGCCAGCAGTCCCAGGTGGGCGGGCGAAGCTTTCTTT.

This clone was seen a few times. This chain links TRBV2 with TRBJ2-2, with D perhaps matching TRBD2 (6 bases). V gave up 7 bases and J gave up 3 bases, with 12 bases separating them. Germline loops: CDR1 SNHLY, CDR2 FYNNEI. The CDR3 is 14 amino acids. CDR3 sequence: CASKRTTHTGELFF. CDR3 nucleotide sequence: TGTGCCAGCAAGCGGACTACCCACACCGGGGAGCTGTTTTTT.

In its sample, this clone was seen a few times. The chain is built from TRBV6-1 and TRBJ2-2, with 9 bases fitting TRBD1. The V gene's germline CDR1 is MNHNS and CDR2 SASEGT. CDR3 size: 15 residues. V was clipped by 6 bases and J by 6 bases; unmatched bases: 8. CDR3 in amino acids: CASRVQGAGSGELFF. The CDR3 region has the DNA TGTGCCAGCAGGGTACAGGGGGCCGGATCCGGGGAGCTGTTTTTT.

This chain joins TRBV27 and TRBJ1-3; D not certain. V shed 7 bases and J shed 4 bases, with 5 bases lying between them. There are 11 residues in the CDR3. The germline CDR1 and CDR2 sequences are MNHEY and SMNVEV (reference sequence). Here the CDR3 DNA reads TGTGCCAGCATTCGAGGAAACACCATATATTTT. Its protein is CASIRGNTIYF.

This clone came up a few times. This CDR3 is CASSSFRNQPQHF. The CDR3 DNA sequence: TGTGCCAGCAGTTCATTCCGGAATCAGCCCCAGCATTTT. V usage is TRBV27 and J usage is TRBJ1-5; D call uncertain. In germline, CDR1 is MNHEY, CDR2 SMNVEV (reference sequence). CDR3 length equals 13 residues. Trimming took 4 bases from V and 4 from J, leaving 8 bases between them.

This clone turned up a few times. This chain connects TRBV28 to TRBJ1-1, with D tentatively TRBD1 (6 bases). The CDR3 extends over 14 amino acids. Germline CDR1 and CDR2: MDHEN and SYDVKM. Trimming left V 2 bases short and J 4 bases short, with 11 bases between. The CDR3 loop reads CASSLGGRSTEAFF. CDR3 coding DNA: TGTGCCAGCAGTTTAGGGGGGCGAAGCACTGAAGCTTTCTTT.

The chain is built from TRBV10-3 and TRBJ1-5; no reliable D call. The CDR3 spans 15 residues. Between the trimmed V and J ends, which lost 8 bases and 0 bases, there was a span of 14 bases. Per germline, CDR1 ENHRY and CDR2 SYGVKD. The CDR3 DNA sequence: TGTGCCATCGGAGAAGGGCGGAATAGCAATCAGCCCCAGCATTTT. Protein: CAIGEGRNSNQPQHF.

This clone was observed a handful of times. V gene TRBV12-3 or TRBV12-4 combines with J gene TRBJ2-3; D not certain. The CDR3 is made up of 13 amino acids. The germline V and J ends were trimmed by 7 bases and 1 base, with 9 bases remaining between them. The CDR3 reads CASTPAGTDTQYF. The CDR3 region has the DNA TGTGCCAGCACACCAGCAGGCACAGATACGCAGTATTTT.

This clone was observed at least ten times. J is TRBJ1-2 and V is TRBV27; D is possibly TRBD1 (6 bases). CDR3 length: 14 residues. V was clipped by 0 bases and J by 10 bases, with 15 bases between them. Germline CDR1 MNHEY, CDR2 SMNVEV (reference sequence). CDR3 DNA sequence: TGTGCCAGCAGTTTATCCTCCGGGACACGCGACTACACCTTC. Its protein product is CASSLSSGTRDYTF.

In its sample, this clone was seen a few times. V is TRBV6-1 and J is TRBJ1-6; D remains ambiguous. The CDR3 totals 15 residues. Between the trimmed V and J ends, which lost 1 base and 2 bases, there was a span of 6 bases. Germline V CDR1 and CDR2: MNHNS, SASEGT. CDR3 nucleotide sequence: TGTGCCAGCAGTGAAGAGACAACCTATAATTCACCCCTCCACTTT. As protein: CASSEETTYNSPLHF.

This chain connects TRBV7-2 to TRBJ2-5; tentatively, D is TRBD1 or TRBD2 (6 bases each). V was trimmed by 1 base and J by 5 bases, leaving 11 bases between them. Germline CDR1 is SGHTA and CDR2 is FQGNSA. This CDR3 has 14 amino acids. The CDR3 nucleotides are TGTGCCAGCAGCTTAGGGGGGGCCACGGAGACCCAGTACTTC. It is translated as CASSLGGATETQYF.

The sample holds a few counts of this clone. The rearrangement joins TRBV24-1 to TRBJ2-7, with a weak D call TRBD2 (5 bases). Per germline, CDR1 KGHDR and CDR2 SFDVKD. This CDR3 has 12 amino acids. The V and J ends lost 1 base and 5 bases respectively, with 5 bases between them. CDR3 coding DNA: TGTGCCACCAGTGATTTCGGGAACGAGCAGTACTTC. It encodes CATSDFGNEQYF.

The chain employs TRBV6-4 and TRBJ2-3; 9 bases align to TRBD1. The CDR3 length is 15 residues. Germline values: CDR1 MRHNA, CDR2 SNTAGT. V was pared by 4 bases and J by 0 bases, with 2 bases of the junction left unmatched. The CDR3 coding sequence is TGTGCCAGCAGTGCGGGACAGGGTAGCACAGATACGCAGTATTTT. Amino acid sequence: CASSAGQGSTDTQYF.

V gene TRBV5-1 combines with J gene TRBJ2-7; D is tentatively TRBD1 or TRBD2 (5 bases each). The ends were cut back, 4 bases at V and 4 bases at J, with 12 bases in the middle. The CDR3 runs to 13 residues. Germline CDR1 and CDR2: SGHRS and YFSETQ. Here the CDR3 DNA reads TGCGCCAGCAGCGGGGACGGGCGGTACGAGCAGTACTTC. Its protein product is CASSGDGRYEQYF.

The chain employs TRBV7-2 and TRBJ1-2; TRBD1 is a possible D gene (6 bases). V dropped 5 bases and J dropped 2 bases, with 9 bases sitting between them. Germline assignment: CDR1 SGHTA and CDR2 FQGNSA. The CDR3 length is 13 residues. The CDR3 loop reads CASSQTGNYGYTF. The CDR3 DNA reads TGTGCCAGCAGCCAAACAGGGAACTATGGCTACACCTTC.

The chain carries TRBV28 and TRBJ2-7; a possible D gene is TRBD2 (6 bases). The CDR3 totals 15 residues. Trimming shortened V by 3 bases and J by 3 bases, and 15 bases separated the two germline ends. Germline V gene sequence: CDR1 MDHEN, CDR2 SYDVKM. The CDR3 sequence is CASSFGPGVGYEQYF. The CDR3, as DNA: TGTGCCAGCAGTTTTGGTCCGGGAGTGGGCTACGAGCAGTACTTC.

This clone was seen more than once but under ten times. This rearrangement joins TRBV2 to TRBJ2-1; 9 bases fit TRBD1. The CDR3 is 13 residues long. Germline CDR1 is SNHLY and CDR2 is FYNNEI. V was pared by 7 bases and J by 7 bases, with 5 bases of the junction left unmatched. CDR3 nucleotides: TGTGCCAGCACACCTGACAGGGGGAATGAGCAGTTCTTC. This translates into CASTPDRGNEQFF.

The chain combines TRBV20-1 with TRBJ2-7; TRBD2 agrees at 15 bases. This CDR3 region has 14 residues. Germline values: CDR1 DFQATT, CDR2 SNEGSKA (reference sequence). The ends lost 1 base at V and 6 bases at J; junction bases unmatched: 1. The CDR3, as DNA: TGCAGTGCTAGAGTGGGACTAGCGGGAGGCGAGCAGTACTTC. This codes for CSARVGLAGGEQYF.

The table lists this clone with a few counts. The chain has TRBV6-2 or TRBV6-3 and TRBJ2-7, with TRBD2 matching over 7 bases. The germline V gene encodes CDR1 MNHEY and CDR2 SVGEGT. Trimming at V came to 2 bases and at J to 1 base, leaving 5 bases not matched to a gene. This CDR3 spans 15 amino acids. The CDR3 reads CASSYQGGGSYEQYF. In DNA form, the CDR3 reads TGTGCCAGCAGTTACCAGGGCGGGGGATCCTACGAGCAGTACTTC.